This T cell receptor beta chain is drawn from a study of T cells after yellow fever vaccination. This clonotype was detected ten times or more. Antigen unknown. The study's findings and limits: Post-booster repertoires contained most primary-vaccination clones again (around 96% CD4, approximately 86% CD8).

For TCR, cDNA came from 5'RACE template switching, which added a universal primer site and UMIs. Using its own MiXCR run on the 5' RACE reads, TCRdb lists one record per CDR3 protein. The data show about 250,000 distinct CDR3 sequences, about 3.5% seen once. The CDR3 totals 13 residues. V shed 4 bases and J shed 4 bases, with 10 bases lying between them. The germline gives CDR1 MNHEY, CDR2 SVGAGI. Sequencing used PBMCs, obtained 15 days after the yellow fever booster vaccination. This receptor was identified in a man younger than 35 who received the YFV17D yellow fever vaccine. V usage is TRBV6-5 and J usage is TRBJ1-2, with D possibly matching TRBD1 (5 bases). Written as DNA, the CDR3 is TGTGCCAGCAGTTCCCCCGGGACCTATGGCTACACCTTC. Its translation: CASSSPGTYGYTF.